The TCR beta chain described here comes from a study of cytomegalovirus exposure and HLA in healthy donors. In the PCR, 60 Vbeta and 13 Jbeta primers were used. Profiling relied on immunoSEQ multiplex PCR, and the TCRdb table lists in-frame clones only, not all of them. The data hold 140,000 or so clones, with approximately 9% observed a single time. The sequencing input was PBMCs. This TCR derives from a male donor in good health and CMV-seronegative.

The CDR3 DNA reads TGTGCCATCAGTGAGCCAGATACAGGTAACTACGAGCAGTACTTC. Protein sequence: CAISEPDTGNYEQYF. This sequence joins TRBV10-3 and TRBJ2-7; perhaps TRBD1 as D (5 bases). This CDR3 has 15 amino acids. V was clipped by 2 bases and J by 3 bases, with 14 bases between them. Germline CDR1 reads ENHRY; CDR2 reads SYGVKD.